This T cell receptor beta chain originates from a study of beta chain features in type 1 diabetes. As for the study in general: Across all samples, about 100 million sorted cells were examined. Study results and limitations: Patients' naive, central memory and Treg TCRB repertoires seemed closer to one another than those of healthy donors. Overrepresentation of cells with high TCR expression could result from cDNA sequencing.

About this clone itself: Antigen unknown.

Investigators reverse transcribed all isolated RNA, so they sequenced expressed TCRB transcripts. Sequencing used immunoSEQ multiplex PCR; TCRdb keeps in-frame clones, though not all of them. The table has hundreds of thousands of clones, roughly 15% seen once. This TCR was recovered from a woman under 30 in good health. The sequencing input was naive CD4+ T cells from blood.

CDR3 nucleotide sequence: TGTGCCAGCAGCCGGACTAGCGGGGGCTCCTACGAGCAGTACTTC. Translation: CASSRTSGGSYEQYF. V gene TRBV7-9 combines with J gene TRBJ2-7; 13 bases match TRBD2. Germline values: CDR1 SEHNR, CDR2 FQNEAQ (reference sequence). J was trimmed by 0 bases and V by 5 bases; bases with no gene match: 1. The length of the CDR3 is 15 residues.